The clone carrying this TCR beta chain was recorded many times. Its antigen remains unknown. Those patients with uncontrolled infection, other autoimmune disease, pregnancy or lactation were excluded. The data were taken from a study of T cells in Graves' hyperthyroidism and ophthalmopathy. Study-level points and caveats: Separation of ophthalmopathy from stable hyperthyroidism was achieved by a 13 V-J model. Most expanded thyroid clonotypes above 0.001 also appeared in blood.

This CDR3 spans 14 amino acids. Trimming cost V 3 bases and J 7 bases, with 13 bases left between them. Germline assignment: CDR1 GTSNPN and CDR2 SVGIG (reference sequence). Regions amplified from RNA transcripts were the TCR beta CDR3 regions. TCR CDR3 underwent first-round RT-PCR with the HTBI primer set. TCRdb analysed the multiplex PCR reads with MiXCR anew, one entry per CDR3 protein. The sample contains a few hundred thousand distinct CDR3 sequences, roughly 15% of which appear only once. The chain uses TRBV30 and TRBJ1-6; no reliable D call. The sequenced sample consisted of blood. The source of this sequence is a woman aged 60 to 75 with Graves' ophthalmopathy. The CDR3, as DNA: TGTGCCTGGAGGGTTTCAGCGTTAAATTCACCCCTCCACTTT. Its protein is CAWRVSALNSPLHF.